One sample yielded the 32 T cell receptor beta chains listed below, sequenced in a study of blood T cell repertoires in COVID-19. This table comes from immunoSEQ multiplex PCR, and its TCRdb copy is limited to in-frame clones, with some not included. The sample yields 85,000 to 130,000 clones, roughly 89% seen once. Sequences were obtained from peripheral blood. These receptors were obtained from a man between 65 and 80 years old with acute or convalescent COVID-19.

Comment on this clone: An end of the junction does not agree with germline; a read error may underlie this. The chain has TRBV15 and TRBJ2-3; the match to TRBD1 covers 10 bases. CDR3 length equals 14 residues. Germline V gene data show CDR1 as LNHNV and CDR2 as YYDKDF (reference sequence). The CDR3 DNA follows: TGTGCCACCAGCAAAAGACAGGGGGCAGAGACGCAGTATTTT. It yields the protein CATSKRQGAETQYF. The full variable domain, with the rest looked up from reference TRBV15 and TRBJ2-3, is DAMVIQNPRYQVTQFGKPVTLSCSQTLNHNVMYWYQQKSSQAPKLLFHYYDKDFNNEADTPDNFQSRRPNTSFCFLDIRSPGLGDTAMYLCATSKRQGAETQYFGPGTRLTVL.

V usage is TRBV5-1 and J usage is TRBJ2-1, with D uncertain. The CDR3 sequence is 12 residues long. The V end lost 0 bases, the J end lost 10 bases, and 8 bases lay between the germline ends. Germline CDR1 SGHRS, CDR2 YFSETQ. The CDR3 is CASSLVVEEQFF. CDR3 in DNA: TGCGCCAGCAGCTTGGTTGTCGAGGAGCAGTTCTTC.

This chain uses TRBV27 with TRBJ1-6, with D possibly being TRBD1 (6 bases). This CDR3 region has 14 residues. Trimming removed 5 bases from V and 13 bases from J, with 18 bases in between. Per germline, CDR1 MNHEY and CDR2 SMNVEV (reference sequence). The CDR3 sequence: CASSPQGSLSPLHF. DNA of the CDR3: TGTGCCAGCAGTCCACAGGGTTCCCTTTCTCCCCTCCACTTT.

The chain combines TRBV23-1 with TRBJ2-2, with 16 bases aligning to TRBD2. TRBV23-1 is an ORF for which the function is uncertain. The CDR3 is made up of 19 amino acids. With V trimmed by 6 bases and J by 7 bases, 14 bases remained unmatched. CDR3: CASRPRLGLAGGAVGELFF. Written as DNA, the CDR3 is TGCGCCAGCAGACCCCGATTGGGACTAGCGGGAGGGGCCGTCGGGGAGCTGTTTTTT.

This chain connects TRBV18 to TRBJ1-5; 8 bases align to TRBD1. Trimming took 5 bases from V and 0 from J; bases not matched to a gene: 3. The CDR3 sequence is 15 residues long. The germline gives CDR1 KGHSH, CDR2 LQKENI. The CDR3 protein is CASSTGGYSNQPQHF. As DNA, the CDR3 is TGTGCCAGCTCAACAGGGGGATATAGCAATCAGCCCCAGCATTTT.

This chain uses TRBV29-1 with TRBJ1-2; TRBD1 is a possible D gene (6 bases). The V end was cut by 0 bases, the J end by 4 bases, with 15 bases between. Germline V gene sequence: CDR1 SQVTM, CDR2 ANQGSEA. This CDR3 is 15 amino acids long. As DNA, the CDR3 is TGCAGCGTTGAAGAAGGGGGGGGCCTGGGCTATGGCTACACCTTC. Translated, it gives CSVEEGGGLGYGYTF.

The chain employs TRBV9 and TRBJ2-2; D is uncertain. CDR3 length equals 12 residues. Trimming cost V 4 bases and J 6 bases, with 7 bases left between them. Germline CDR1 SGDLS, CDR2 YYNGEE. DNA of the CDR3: TGTGCCAGCAGCACCCTACCCGGGGAGCTGTTTTTT. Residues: CASSTLPGELFF.

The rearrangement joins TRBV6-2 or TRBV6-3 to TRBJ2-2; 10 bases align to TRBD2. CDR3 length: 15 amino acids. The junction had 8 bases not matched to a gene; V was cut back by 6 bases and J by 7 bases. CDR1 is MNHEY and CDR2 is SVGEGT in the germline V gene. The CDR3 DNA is TGTGCCAGCAGCTTACTTGGACTAGCGGTCGGGGAGCTGTTTTTT. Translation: CASSLLGLAVGELFF.

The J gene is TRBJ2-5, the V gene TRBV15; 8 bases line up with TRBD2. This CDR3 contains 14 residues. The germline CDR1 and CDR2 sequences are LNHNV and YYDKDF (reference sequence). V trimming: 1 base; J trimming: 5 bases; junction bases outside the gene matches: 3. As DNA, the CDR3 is TGTGCCACCAGCAGAGGGATAGCGGGGGAGACCCAGTACTTC. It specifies CATSRGIAGETQYF. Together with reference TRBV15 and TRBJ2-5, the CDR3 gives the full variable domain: DAMVIQNPRYQVTQFGKPVTLSCSQTLNHNVMYWYQQKSSQAPKLLFHYYDKDFNNEADTPDNFQSRRPNTSFCFLDIRSPGLGDTAMYLCATSRGIAGETQYFGPGTRLLVL.

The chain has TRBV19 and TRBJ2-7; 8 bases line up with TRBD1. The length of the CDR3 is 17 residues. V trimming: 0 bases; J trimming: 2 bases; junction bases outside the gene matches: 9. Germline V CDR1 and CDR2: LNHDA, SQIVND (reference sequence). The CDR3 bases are TGTGCCAGTAGTATAGATTTGGTGACAGGGGATACCTACGAGCAGTACTTC. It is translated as CASSIDLVTGDTYEQYF. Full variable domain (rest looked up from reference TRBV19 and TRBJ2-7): DGGITQSPKYLFRKEGQNVTLSCEQNLNHDAMYWYRQDPGQGLRLIYYSQIVNDFQKGDIAEGYSVSREKKESFPLTVTSAQKNPTAFYLCASSIDLVTGDTYEQYFGPGTRLTVT.

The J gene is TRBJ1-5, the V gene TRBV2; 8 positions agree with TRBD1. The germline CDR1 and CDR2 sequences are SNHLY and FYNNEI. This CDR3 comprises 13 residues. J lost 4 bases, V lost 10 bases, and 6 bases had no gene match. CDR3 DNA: TGTGCCACCCGGACAGGGAGAAATCAGCCCCAGCATTTT. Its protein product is CATRTGRNQPQHF.

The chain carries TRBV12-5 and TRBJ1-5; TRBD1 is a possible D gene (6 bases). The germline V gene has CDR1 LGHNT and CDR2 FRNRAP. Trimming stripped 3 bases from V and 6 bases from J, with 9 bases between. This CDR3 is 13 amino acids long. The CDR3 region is CASGFSGAQPQHF. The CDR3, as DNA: TGTGCTAGTGGTTTTTCAGGGGCTCAGCCCCAGCATTTT.

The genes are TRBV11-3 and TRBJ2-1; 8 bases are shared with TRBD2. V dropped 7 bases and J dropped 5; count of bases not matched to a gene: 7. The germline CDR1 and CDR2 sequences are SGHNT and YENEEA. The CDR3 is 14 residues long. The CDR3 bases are TGTGCCAGCACTCGGGGGGGGTTAGACAATGAGCAGTTCTTC. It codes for CASTRGGLDNEQFF.

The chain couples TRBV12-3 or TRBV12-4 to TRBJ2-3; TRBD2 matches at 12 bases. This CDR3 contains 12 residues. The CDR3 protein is CSSGGAGDTQYF. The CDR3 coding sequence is TGTTCTAGCGGGGGGGCTGGGGATACGCAGTATTTT.

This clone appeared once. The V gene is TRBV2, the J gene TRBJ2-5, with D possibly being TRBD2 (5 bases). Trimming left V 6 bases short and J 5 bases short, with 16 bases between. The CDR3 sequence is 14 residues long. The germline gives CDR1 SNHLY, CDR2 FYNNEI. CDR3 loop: CASRPGIGGETQYF. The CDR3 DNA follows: TGTGCCAGCAGACCGGGGATAGGTGGGGAGACCCAGTACTTC.

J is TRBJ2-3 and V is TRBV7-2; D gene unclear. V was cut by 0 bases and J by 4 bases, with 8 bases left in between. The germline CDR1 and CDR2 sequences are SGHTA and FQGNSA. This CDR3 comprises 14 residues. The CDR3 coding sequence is TGTGCCAGCAGCTTAGCGCCGGGTTCAGATACGCAGTATTTT. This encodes CASSLAPGSDTQYF.

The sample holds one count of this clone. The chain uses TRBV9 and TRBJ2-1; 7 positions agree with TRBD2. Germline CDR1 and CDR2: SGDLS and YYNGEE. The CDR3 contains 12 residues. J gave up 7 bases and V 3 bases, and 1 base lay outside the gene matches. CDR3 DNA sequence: TGTGCCAGCAGCGCCGGGGGGAATGAGCAGTTCTTC. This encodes CASSAGGNEQFF. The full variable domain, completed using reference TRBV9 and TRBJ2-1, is DSGVTQTPKHLITATGQRVTLRCSPRSGDLSVYWYQQSLDQGLQFLIQYYNGEERAKGNILERFSAQQFPDLHSELNLSSLELGDSALYFCASSAGGNEQFFGPGTRLTVL.

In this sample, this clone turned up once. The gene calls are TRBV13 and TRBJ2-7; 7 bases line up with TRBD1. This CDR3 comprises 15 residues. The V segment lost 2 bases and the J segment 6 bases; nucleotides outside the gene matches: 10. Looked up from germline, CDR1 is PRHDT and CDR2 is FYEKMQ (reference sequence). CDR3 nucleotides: TGTGCCAGCAGCTTAAGTCTTAGGGGGCAAGGCGAGCAGTACTTC. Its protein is CASSLSLRGQGEQYF. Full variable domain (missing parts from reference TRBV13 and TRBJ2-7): AAGVIQSPRHLIKEKRETATLKCYPIPRHDTVYWYQQGPGQDPQFLISFYEKMQSDKGSIPDRFSAQQFSDYHSELNMSSLELGDSALYFCASSLSLRGQGEQYFGPGTRLTVT.

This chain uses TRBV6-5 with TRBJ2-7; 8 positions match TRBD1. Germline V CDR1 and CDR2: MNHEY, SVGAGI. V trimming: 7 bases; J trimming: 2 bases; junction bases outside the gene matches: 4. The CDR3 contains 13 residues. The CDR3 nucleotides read TGTGCCAGCATCTTGACAGGGGCCTACGAGCAGTACTTC. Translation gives CASILTGAYEQYF.

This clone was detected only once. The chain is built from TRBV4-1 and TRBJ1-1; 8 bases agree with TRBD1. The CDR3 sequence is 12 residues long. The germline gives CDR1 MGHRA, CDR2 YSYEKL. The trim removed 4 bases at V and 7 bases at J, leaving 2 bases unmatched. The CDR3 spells CASSRTGGEAFF. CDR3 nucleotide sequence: TGCGCCAGCAGCCGAACAGGGGGTGAAGCTTTCTTT.

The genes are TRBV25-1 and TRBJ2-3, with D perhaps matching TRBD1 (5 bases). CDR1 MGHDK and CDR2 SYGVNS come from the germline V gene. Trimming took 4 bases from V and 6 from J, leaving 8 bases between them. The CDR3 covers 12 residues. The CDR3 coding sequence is TGTGCCAGCAGTGTCACAGGCGATACGCAGTATTTT. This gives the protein CASSVTGDTQYF. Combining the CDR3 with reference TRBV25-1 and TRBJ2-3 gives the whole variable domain EADIYQTPRYLVIGTGKKITLECSQTMGHDKMYWYQQDPGMELHLIHYSYGVNSTEKGDLSSESTVSRIRTEHFPLTLESARPSHTSQYLCASSVTGDTQYFGPGTRLTVL.

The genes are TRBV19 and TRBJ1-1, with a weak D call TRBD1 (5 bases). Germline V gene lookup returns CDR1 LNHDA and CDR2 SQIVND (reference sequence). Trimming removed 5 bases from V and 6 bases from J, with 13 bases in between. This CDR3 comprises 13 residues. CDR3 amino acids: CASSLYRDSEAFF. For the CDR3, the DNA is TGTGCCAGTAGTCTCTACCGGGACTCTGAAGCTTTCTTT. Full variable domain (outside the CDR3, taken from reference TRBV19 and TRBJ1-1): DGGITQSPKYLFRKEGQNVTLSCEQNLNHDAMYWYRQDPGQGLRLIYYSQIVNDFQKGDIAEGYSVSREKKESFPLTVTSAQKNPTAFYLCASSLYRDSEAFFGQGTRLTVV.

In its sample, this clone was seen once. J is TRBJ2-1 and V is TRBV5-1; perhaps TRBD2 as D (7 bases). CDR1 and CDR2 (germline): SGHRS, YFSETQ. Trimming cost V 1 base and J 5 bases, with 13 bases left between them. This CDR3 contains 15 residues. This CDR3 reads CASSLRRGLHNEQFF. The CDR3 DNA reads TGCGCCAGCAGCTTGAGGCGGGGGCTTCACAATGAGCAGTTCTTC.

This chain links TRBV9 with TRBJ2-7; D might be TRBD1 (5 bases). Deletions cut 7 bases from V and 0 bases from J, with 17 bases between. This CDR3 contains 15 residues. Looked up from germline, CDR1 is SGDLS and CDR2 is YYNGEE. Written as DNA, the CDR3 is TGTGCCAGCGGACAACAGGATACGAGCTCCTACGAGCAGTACTTC. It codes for CASGQQDTSSYEQYF.

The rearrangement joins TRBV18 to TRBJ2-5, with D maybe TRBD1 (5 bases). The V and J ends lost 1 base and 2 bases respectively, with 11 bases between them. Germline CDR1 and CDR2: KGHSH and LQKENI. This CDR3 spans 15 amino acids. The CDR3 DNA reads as TGTGCCAGCTCACCACAGATAGGGGTTCAAGAGACCCAGTACTTC. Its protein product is CASSPQIGVQETQYF.

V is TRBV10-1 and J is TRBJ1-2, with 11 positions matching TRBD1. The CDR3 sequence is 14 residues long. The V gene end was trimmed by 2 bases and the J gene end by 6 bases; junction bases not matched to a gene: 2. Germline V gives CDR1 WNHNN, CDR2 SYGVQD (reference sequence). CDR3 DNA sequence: TGCGCCAGCAGTGAGGGGACAGGGGGTAATGGCTACACCTTC. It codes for CASSEGTGGNGYTF.

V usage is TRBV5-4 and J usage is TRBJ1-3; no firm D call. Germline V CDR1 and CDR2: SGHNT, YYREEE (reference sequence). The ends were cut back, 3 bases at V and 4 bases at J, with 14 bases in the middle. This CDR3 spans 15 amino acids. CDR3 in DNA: TGTGCCAGCAGCTCCGATCAGGTGACGGGAAACACCATATATTTT. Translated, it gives CASSSDQVTGNTIYF.

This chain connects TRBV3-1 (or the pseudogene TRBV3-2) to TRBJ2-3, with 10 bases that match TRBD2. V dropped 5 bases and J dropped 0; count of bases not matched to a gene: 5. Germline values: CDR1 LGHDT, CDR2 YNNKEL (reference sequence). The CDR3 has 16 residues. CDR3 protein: CASSFLAGASTDTQYF. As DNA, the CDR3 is TGTGCCAGCAGCTTTCTAGCGGGGGCCAGCACAGATACGCAGTATTTT.

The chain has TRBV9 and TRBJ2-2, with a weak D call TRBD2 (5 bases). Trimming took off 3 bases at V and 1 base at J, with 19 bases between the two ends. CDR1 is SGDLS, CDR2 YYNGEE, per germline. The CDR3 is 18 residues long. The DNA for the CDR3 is TGTGCCAGCAGCGCCGAACACGGACGGGGTATGAACACCGGGGAGCTGTTTTTT. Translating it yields CASSAEHGRGMNTGELFF.

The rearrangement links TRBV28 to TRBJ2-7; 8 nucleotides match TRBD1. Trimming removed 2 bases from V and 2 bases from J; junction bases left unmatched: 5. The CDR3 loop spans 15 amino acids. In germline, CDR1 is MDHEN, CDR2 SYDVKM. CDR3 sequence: CASSLPPGQAYEQYF. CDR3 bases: TGTGCCAGCAGTTTACCCCCGGGACAGGCCTACGAGCAGTACTTC.

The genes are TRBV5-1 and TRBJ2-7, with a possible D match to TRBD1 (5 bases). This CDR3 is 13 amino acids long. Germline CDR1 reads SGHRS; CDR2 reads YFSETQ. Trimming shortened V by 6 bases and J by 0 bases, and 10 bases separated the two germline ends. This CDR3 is CASKRTSSYEQYF. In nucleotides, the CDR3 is TGCGCCAGCAAGAGGACATCCTCCTACGAGCAGTACTTC.

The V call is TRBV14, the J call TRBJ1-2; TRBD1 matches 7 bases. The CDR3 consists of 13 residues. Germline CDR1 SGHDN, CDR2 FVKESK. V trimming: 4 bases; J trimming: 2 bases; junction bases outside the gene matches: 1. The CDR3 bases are TGTGCCAGCAGCCGACAGGGAAACTATGGCTACACCTTC. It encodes CASSRQGNYGYTF.